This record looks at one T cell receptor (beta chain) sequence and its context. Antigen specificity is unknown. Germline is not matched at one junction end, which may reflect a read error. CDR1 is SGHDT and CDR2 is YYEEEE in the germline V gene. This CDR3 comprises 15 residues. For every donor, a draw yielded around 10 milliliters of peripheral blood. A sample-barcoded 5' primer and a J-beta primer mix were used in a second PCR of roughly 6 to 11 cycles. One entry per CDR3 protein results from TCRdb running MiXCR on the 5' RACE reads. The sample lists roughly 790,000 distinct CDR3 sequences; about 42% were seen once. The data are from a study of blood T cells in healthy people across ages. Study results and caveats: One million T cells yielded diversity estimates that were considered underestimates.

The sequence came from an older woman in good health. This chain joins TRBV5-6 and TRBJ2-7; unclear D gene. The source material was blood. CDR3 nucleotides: TGTGCCGGCAGCTTGGAGTCTAGACGCTCCTACGAGCAGTACTTC. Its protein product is CAGSLESRRSYEQYF.